Following are 4 T cell receptor beta chains from one sample sequenced in a study of shared clonotypes between healthy human individuals. Some clones are missing from TCRdb's copy, which holds only in-frame ones; the method was immunoSEQ multiplex PCR. The sample comprises 2 million to 2.5 million clones, 80% to 95% of which are singletons, and 0.36% rests with the top ten. Sequencing was done on a sample of naive CD4+ T cells from PBMCs. Subset: CD45RA+ positively selected. The receptors stem from a man in his late teens or twenties in good health. Some clones in this sample may be carry-over from other donors' samples.

This clone was recorded once. The rearrangement links TRBV30 to TRBJ1-2, with D uncertain. The CDR3 totals 13 residues. Germline CDR1 is GTSNPN and CDR2 is SVGIG (reference sequence). V was shortened by 0 bases and J by 3 bases, with 8 bases between the two germline ends. The CDR3 DNA follows: TGTGCCTGGAGTGTAGAGGGTGACTATGGCTACACCTTC. Protein sequence: CAWSVEGDYGYTF.

A remark on this clone: Other DNA sequences in this specimen translate into the identical CDR3. V usage is TRBV18 and J usage is TRBJ2-3, with D possibly being TRBD1 (5 bases). The V and J ends lost 0 bases and 2 bases respectively, with 6 bases between them. CDR3 size: 14 residues. Germline V gene lookup returns CDR1 KGHSH and CDR2 LQKENI. The CDR3 here is CASSPPGDTDTQYF. The CDR3 region has the DNA TGTGCCAGCTCACCACCAGGGGACACAGATACGCAGTATTTT.

V and J are TRBV4-2 and TRBJ2-7; perhaps D is TRBD1 or TRBD2 (5 bases each). This CDR3 comprises 16 residues. Germline V gives CDR1 LGHNA, CDR2 YNFKEQ. V was clipped by 4 bases and J by 3 bases, with 19 bases between them. The CDR3 is CASSRLADTRDYEQYF. Here the CDR3 DNA reads TGTGCCAGCAGCCGGTTGGCGGACACCCGGGACTACGAGCAGTACTTC.

This chain links TRBV5-4 with TRBJ2-1; D tentatively fits TRBD1 or TRBD2 (6 bases each). The CDR3 runs 15 residues. V was shortened by 4 bases and J by 6 bases, with 17 bases between the two germline ends. Per germline, CDR1 SGHNT and CDR2 YYREEE (reference sequence). The CDR3 DNA sequence: TGTGCCAGCAGCGGAGGGGGGCCCCAACCCAATGAGCAGTTCTTC. The encoded protein is CASSGGGPQPNEQFF.